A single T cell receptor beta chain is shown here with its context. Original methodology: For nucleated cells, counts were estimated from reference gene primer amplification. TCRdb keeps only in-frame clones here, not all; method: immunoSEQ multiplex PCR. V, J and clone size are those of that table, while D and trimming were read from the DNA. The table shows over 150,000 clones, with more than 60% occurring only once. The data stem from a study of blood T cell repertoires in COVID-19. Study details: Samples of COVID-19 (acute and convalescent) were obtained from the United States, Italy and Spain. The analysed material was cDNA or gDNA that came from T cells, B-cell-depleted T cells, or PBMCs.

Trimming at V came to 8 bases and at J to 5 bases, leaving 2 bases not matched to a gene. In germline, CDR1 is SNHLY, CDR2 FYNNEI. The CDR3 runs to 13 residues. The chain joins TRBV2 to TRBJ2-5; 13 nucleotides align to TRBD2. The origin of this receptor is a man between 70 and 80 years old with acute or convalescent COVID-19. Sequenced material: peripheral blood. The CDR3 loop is CASGGLAGETQYF. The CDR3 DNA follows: TGTGCCAGCGGGGGACTAGCGGGGGAGACCCAGTACTTC.